Listed below are T cell receptor beta chains from one sample, sequenced in a study of cytomegalovirus exposure and HLA in healthy donors. Data came from immunoSEQ multiplex PCR; TCRdb stores just in-frame clones and leaves some out. The sample has over 130,000 clones, approximately 72% seen once. Input material: PBMCs. These receptors came from a woman aged 55-70 years in good health and CMV-seronegative. The CDR3 runs from the conserved cysteine through the conserved F or W. The D gene is left open where the match is weak. Clone size is given for some rows only: seen once, a few or many times, or a class if the clone is expanded.

d_gene | abundance | j_gene | v_gene | CDR3aa | CDR3nt
TRBD2 | . | TRBJ2-7 | TRBV9 | CASSEGGGGASYEQYF | TGTGCCAGCAGCGAGGGCGGGGGGGGCGCCTCCTACGAGCAGTACTTC
. | . | TRBJ1-2 | TRBV7-2 | CASSLVGRGSGYTF | TGTGCCAGCAGCTTAGTTGGACGCGGGTCTGGCTACACCTTC
TRBD2 | . | TRBJ2-3 | TRBV7-3 | CASSPRAGETDTQYF | TGTGCCAGCAGCCCGCGGGCGGGAGAAACAGATACGCAGTATTTT
TRBD2 | . | TRBJ2-2 | TRBV6-6 | CASRGAGGAAGELFF | TGTGCCAGCAGGGGAGCGGGAGGAGCTGCCGGGGAGCTGTTTTTT
. | . | TRBJ1-1 | TRBV18 | CASSPGQMNTEAFF | TGTGCCAGCTCACCGGGACAAATGAACACTGAAGCTTTCTTT
TRBD2 | . | TRBJ2-3 | TRBV5-4 | CASSRTSGVTDTQYF | TGTGCCAGCAGCCGGACTAGCGGAGTCACAGATACGCAGTATTTT
. | . | TRBJ2-5 | TRBV19 | CASSITSGGGETQYF | TGTGCCAGTAGTATTACATCCGGGGGAGGAGAGACCCAGTACTTC
. | . | TRBJ1-2 | TRBV6-1 | CASSERLGDYGYTF | TGTGCCAGCAGTGAACGGTTGGGAGACTATGGCTACACCTTC
. | . | TRBJ2-7 | TRBV13 | CASSPFKSRHEQYF | TGTGCCAGCAGCCCCTTCAAGTCGAGGCACGAGCAGTACTTC
TRBD2 | few | TRBJ2-1 | TRBV28 | CASGGVLFSSYNEQFF | TGTGCCAGCGGGGGGGTCCTGTTCAGCTCCTACAATGAGCAGTTCTTC
. | . | TRBJ2-3 | TRBV9 | CASSVGVGVADTQYF | TGTGCCAGCAGCGTAGGAGTGGGAGTGGCAGATACGCAGTATTTT
. | . | TRBJ2-3 | TRBV28 | CASSFPPRDTQYF | TGTGCCAGCAGTTTCCCTCCGAGAGATACGCAGTATTTT
. | . | TRBJ1-5 | TRBV2 | CASSVGRAPNQPQHF | TGTGCCAGCAGTGTTGGCAGGGCCCCCAATCAGCCCCAGCATTTT
. | . | TRBJ1-5 | TRBV7-2 | CASSTRDFNQPQHF | TGTGCCAGCAGCACACGGGATTTCAATCAGCCCCAGCATTTT
. | few | TRBJ2-7 | TRBV7-2 | CASSPLARGEQYF | TGTGCCAGCAGCCCGCTTGCGCGGGGCGAGCAGTACTTC
TRBD2 | few | TRBJ2-3 | TRBV6-4 | CASSPSWKREGPLLFDTQYF | TGTGCCAGCAGCCCTTCTTGGAAGCGGGAGGGCCCCTTGTTATTTGATACGCAGTATTTT
TRBD1 | . | TRBJ2-3 | TRBV19 | CASSILDRGDTQYF | TGTGCCAGTAGTATTCTCGACAGGGGAGATACGCAGTATTTT
. | few | TRBJ2-6 | TRBV4-2 | CASSQGAGGAGANVLTF | TGTGCCAGCAGCCAAGGCGCAGGAGGTGCTGGGGCCAACGTCCTGACTTTC
. | . | TRBJ2-1 | TRBV5-1 | CASSLDVSSYNEQFF | TGCGCCAGCAGCCTGGACGTGAGCTCCTACAATGAGCAGTTCTTC
TRBD2 | . | TRBJ2-7 | TRBV27 | CASSPWTSGTLVREQYF | TGTGCCAGCAGTCCCTGGACTAGCGGGACCCTGGTACGGGAGCAGTACTTC
. | . | TRBJ2-3 | TRBV6-6 | CASSFAGPTDTQYF | TGTGCCAGCAGTTTTGCGGGACCCACAGATACGCAGTATTTT
. | . | TRBJ2-2 | TRBV7-9 | CSSSLSLSGSTGELFF | TGTTCCAGCAGCTTATCCCTTAGCGGATCCACCGGGGAGCTGTTTTTT
. | . | TRBJ2-2 | TRBV19 | CASSRTQNTGELFF | TGTGCCAGTAGCCGGACACAGAACACCGGGGAGCTGTTTTTT
TRBD1 | . | TRBJ1-5 | TRBV27 | CASSLEGGGVGLPQHF | TGTGCCAGCAGTTTAGAAGGGGGCGGGGTAGGTCTTCCCCAGCATTTT
. | . | TRBJ2-7 | TRBV7-9 | CASSPPVVGPSSYEQYF | TGTGCCAGCAGCCCCCCCGTCGTTGGGCCGAGCTCCTACGAGCAGTACTTC
TRBD1 | . | TRBJ1-2 | TRBV7-9 | CASSYSRGLYYGYTF | TGTGCCAGCAGTTACTCCAGGGGGTTGTACTATGGCTACACCTTC
TRBD1 | few | TRBJ1-2 | TRBV18 | CASSLGTGGEDGYTF | TGTGCCAGCTCACTCGGGACAGGGGGCGAAGATGGCTACACCTTC
TRBD1 | . | TRBJ1-2 | TRBV7-9 | CASSPGQGAFGYTF | TGTGCCAGCAGCCCTGGACAGGGGGCATTTGGCTACACCTTC
TRBD2 | . | TRBJ2-2 | TRBV7-2 | CASSLRASGNTGELFF | TGTGCCAGCAGCTTGCGGGCTAGCGGGAACACCGGGGAGCTGTTTTTT
TRBD2 | few | TRBJ2-7 | TRBV5-1 | CASSVTSGSMYEQYF | TGCGCCAGCTCCGTGACTAGCGGGAGTATGTACGAGCAGTACTTC